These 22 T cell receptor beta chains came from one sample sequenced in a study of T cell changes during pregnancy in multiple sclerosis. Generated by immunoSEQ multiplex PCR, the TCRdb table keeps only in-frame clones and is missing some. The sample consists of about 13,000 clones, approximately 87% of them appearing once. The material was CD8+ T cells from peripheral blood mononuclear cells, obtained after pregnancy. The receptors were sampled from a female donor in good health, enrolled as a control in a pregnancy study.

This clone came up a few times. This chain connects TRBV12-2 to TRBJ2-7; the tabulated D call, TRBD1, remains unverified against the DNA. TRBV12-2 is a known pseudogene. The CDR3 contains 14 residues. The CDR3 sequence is CASRLDGRTYEQYF. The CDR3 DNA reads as TGTGCAAGTCGCTTAGATGGCAGGACCTACGAGCAGTACTTC.

The CDR3 DNA is TGTGCCAGCAGTTTGGACAGGGGAGAGGGAAACATTCAGTACTTC. This gives the protein CASSLDRGEGNIQYF. The J gene is TRBJ2-4, the V gene TRBV28; TRBD1 agrees at 9 bases. The CDR3 covers 15 residues. The V gene's germline CDR1 is MDHEN and CDR2 SYDVKM. V trimming: 3 bases; J trimming: 6 bases; junction bases outside the gene matches: 6.

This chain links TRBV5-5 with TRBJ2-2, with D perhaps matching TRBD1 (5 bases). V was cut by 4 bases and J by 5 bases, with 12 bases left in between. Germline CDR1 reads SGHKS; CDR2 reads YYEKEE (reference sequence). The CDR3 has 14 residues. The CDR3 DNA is TGTGCCAGCAGCCCACTCTACAGGACCGGGGAGCTGTTTTTT. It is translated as CASSPLYRTGELFF.

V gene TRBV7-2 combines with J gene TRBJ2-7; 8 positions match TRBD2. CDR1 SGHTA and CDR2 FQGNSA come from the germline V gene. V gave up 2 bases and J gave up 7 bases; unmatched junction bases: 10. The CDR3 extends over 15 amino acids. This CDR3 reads CASSLSTGRAGEQYF. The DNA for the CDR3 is TGTGCCAGCAGCTTATCTACCGGGAGGGCCGGGGAGCAGTACTTC. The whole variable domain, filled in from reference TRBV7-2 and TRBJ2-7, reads GAGVSQSPSNKVTEKGKDVELRCDPISGHTALYWYRQSLGQGLEFLIYFQGNSAPDKSGLPSDRFSAERTGGSVSTLTIQRTQQEDSAVYLCASSLSTGRAGEQYFGPGTRLTVT.

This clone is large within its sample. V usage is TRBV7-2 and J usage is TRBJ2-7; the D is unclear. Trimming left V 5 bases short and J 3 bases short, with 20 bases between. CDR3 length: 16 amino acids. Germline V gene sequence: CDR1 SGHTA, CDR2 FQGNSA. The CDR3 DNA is TGTGCCAGCAGCCCTCCCATCAGCGACCTCTTCTACGAGCAGTACTTC. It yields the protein CASSPPISDLFYEQYF.

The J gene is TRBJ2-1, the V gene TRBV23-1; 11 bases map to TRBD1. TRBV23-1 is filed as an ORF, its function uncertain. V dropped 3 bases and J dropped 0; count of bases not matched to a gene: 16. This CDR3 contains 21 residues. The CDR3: CASSHGTGGRKLSSSYNEQFF. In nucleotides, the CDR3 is TGCGCCAGCAGTCATGGGACAGGGGGTAGAAAGCTATCGAGCTCCTACAATGAGCAGTTCTTC.

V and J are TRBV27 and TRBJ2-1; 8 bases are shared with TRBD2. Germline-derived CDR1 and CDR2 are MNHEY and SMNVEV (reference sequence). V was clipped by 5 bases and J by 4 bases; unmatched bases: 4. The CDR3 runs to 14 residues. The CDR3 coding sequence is TGTGCCAGCAGTCCGGGACTAGTGTACAATGAGCAGTTCTTC. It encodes CASSPGLVYNEQFF.

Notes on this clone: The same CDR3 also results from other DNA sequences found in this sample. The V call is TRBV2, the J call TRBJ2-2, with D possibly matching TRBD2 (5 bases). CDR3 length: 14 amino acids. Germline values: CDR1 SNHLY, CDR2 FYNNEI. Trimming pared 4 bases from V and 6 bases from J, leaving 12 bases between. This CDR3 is CASSVGLAPGELFF. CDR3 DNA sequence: TGTGCCAGCAGTGTAGGACTGGCGCCCGGGGAGCTGTTTTTT.

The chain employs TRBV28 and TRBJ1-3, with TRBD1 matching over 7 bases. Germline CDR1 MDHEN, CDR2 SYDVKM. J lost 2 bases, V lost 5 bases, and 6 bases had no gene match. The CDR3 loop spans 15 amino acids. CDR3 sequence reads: CASSRPTGTGNTIYF. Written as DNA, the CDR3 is TGTGCCAGCAGTCGCCCGACAGGGACTGGAAACACCATATATTTT.

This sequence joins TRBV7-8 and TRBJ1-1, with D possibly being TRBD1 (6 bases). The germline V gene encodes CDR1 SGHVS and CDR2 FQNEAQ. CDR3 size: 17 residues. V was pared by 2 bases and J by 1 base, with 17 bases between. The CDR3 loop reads CASSLPGEGVKNTEAFF. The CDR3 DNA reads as TGTGCCAGCAGCTTACCTGGTGAGGGGGTCAAGAACACTGAAGCTTTCTTT. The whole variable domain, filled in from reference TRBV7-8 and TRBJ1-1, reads GAGVSQSPRYKVAKRGQDVALRCDPISGHVSLFWYQQALGQGPEFLTYFQNEAQLDKSGLPSDRFFAERPEGSVSTLKIQRTQQEDSAVYLCASSLPGEGVKNTEAFFGQGTRLTVV.

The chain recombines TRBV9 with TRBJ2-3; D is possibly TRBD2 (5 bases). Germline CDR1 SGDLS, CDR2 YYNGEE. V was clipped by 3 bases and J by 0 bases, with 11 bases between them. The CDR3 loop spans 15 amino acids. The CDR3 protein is CASSGRTASTDTQYF. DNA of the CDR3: TGTGCCAGCAGCGGGAGGACTGCTAGCACAGATACGCAGTATTTT.

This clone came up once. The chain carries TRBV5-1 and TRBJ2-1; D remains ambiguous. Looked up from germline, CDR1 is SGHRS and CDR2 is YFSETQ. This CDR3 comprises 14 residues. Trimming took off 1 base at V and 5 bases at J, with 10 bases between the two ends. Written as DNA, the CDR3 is TGCGCCAGCAGCTTGTACGAGCCAAACAATGAGCAGTTCTTC. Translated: CASSLYEPNNEQFF.

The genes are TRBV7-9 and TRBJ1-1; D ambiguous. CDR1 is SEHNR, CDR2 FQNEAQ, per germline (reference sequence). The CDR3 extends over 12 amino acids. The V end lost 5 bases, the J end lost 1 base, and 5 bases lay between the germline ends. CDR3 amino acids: CASSPSNTEAFF. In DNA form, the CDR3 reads TGTGCCAGCAGCCCATCGAACACTGAAGCTTTCTTT.

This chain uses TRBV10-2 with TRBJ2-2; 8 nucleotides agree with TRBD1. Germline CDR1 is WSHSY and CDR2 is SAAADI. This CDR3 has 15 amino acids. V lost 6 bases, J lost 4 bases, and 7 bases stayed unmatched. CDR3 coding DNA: TGCGCCAGCAGAGGGGACAGGATGCCCACCGGGGAGCTGTTTTTT. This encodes CASRGDRMPTGELFF.

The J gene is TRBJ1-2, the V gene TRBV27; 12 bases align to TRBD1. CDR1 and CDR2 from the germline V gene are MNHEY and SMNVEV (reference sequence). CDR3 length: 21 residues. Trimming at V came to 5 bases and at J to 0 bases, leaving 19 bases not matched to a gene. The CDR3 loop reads CASSPILIRDRGRPANYGYTF. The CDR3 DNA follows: TGTGCCAGCAGTCCTATCCTTATCCGGGACAGGGGGCGTCCCGCTAACTATGGCTACACCTTC.

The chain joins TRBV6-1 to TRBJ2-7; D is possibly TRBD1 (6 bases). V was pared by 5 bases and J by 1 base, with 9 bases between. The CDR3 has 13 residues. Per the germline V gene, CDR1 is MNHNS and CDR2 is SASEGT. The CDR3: CASSTGLSYEQYF. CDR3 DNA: TGTGCCAGCAGTACAGGGTTGTCCTACGAGCAGTACTTC.

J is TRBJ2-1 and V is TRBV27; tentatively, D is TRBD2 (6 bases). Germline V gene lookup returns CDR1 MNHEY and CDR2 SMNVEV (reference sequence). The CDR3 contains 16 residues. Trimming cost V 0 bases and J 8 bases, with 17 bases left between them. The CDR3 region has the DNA TGTGCCAGCAGTTTATCCCAGGCGGGATTGGTCTATGAGCAGTTCTTC. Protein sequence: CASSLSQAGLVYEQFF.

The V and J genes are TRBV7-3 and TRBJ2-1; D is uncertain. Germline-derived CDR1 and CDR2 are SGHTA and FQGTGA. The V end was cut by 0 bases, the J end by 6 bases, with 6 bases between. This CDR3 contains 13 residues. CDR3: CASSLTEVNEQFF. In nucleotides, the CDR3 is TGTGCCAGCAGCTTAACTGAGGTCAATGAGCAGTTCTTC.

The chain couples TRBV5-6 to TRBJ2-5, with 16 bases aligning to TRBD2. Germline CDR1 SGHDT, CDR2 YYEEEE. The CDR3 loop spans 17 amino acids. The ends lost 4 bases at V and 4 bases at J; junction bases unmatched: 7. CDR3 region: CASSGGLAGGLGETQYF. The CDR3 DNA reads TGTGCCAGCAGCGGGGGACTAGCGGGGGGGCTCGGAGAGACCCAGTACTTC.

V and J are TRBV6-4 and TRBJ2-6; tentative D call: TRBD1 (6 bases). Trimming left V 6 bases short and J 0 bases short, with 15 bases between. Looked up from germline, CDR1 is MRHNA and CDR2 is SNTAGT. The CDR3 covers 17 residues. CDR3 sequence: CASRDRRRGSGANVLTF. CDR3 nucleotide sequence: TGTGCCAGCAGAGACCGCCGCAGGGGCTCTGGGGCCAACGTCCTGACTTTC.

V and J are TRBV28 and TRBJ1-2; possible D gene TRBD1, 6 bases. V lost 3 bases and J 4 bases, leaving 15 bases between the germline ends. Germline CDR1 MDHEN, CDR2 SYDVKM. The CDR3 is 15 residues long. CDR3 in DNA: TGTGCCAGCAGTTTGCTATCAGGGGCGCGCTATGGCTACACCTTC. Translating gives CASSLLSGARYGYTF.

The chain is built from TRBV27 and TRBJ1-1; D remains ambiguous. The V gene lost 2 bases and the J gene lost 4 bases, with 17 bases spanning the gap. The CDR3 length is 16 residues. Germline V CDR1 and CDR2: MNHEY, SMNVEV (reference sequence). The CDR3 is CASSLLFSGLSTEAFF. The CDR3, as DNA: TGTGCCAGCAGTTTACTTTTCTCGGGGTTGAGCACTGAAGCTTTCTTT.